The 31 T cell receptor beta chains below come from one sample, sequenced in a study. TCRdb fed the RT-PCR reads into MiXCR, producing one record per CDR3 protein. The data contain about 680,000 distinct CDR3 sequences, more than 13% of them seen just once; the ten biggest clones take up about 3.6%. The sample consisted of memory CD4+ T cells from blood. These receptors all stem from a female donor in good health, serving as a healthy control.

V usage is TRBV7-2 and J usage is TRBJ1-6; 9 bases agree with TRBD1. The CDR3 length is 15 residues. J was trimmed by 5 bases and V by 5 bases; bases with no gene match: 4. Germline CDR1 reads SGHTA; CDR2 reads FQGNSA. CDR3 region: CASSHWDRDNSPLHF. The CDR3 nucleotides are TGTGCCAGCAGCCACTGGGACAGGGATAATTCACCCCTCCACTTT.

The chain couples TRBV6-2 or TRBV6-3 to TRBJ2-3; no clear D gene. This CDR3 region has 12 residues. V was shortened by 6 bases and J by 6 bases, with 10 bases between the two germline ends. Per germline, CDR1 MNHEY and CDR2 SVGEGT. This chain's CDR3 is CASRTNADTQYF. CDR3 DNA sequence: TGTGCCAGCAGGACAAATGCGGATACGCAGTATTTT.

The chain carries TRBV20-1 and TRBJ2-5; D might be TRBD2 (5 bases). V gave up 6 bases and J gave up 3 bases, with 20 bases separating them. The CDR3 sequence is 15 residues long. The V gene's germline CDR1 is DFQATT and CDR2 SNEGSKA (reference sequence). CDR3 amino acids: CSANPVRGSKETQYF. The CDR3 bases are TGCAGTGCCAACCCTGTACGGGGAAGTAAAGAGACCCAGTACTTC.

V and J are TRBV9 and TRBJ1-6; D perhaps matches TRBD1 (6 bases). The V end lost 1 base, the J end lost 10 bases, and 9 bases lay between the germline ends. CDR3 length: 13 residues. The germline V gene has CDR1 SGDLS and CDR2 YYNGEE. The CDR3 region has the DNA TGTGCCAGCAGCGTAACACAGGGATCACCCCTCCACTTT. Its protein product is CASSVTQGSPLHF.

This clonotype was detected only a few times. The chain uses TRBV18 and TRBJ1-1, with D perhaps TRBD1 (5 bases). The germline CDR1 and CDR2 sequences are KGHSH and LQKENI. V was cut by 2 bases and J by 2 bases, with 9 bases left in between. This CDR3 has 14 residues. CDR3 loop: CASSPARVNTEAFF. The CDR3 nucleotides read TGTGCCAGCTCACCAGCCAGGGTAAACACTGAAGCTTTCTTT.

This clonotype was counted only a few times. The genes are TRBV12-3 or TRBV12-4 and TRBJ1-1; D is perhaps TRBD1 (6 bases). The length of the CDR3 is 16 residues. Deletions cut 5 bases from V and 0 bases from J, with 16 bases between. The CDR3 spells CASSPNQGHLNTEAFF. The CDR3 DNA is TGTGCCAGCAGTCCAAACCAGGGACACCTGAACACTGAAGCTTTCTTT.

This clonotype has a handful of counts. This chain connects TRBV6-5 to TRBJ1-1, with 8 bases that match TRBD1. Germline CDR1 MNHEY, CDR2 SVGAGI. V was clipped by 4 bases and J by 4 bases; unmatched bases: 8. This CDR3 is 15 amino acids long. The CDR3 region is CASSWTGQGGTEAFF. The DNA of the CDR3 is TGTGCCAGCAGTTGGACCGGACAGGGTGGCACTGAAGCTTTCTTT.

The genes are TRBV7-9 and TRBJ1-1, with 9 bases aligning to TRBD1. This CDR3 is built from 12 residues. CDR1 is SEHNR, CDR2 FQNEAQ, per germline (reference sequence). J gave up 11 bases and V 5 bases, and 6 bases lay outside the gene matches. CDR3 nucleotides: TGTGCCAGCAGCCCGACAGGGGGTTATGCTTTCTTT. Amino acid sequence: CASSPTGGYAFF.

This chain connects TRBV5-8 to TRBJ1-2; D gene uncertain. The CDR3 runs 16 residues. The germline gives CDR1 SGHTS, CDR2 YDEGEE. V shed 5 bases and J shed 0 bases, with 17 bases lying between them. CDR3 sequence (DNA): TGTGCCAGCAGGATGGCAGGTGGACGAGCTAACTATGGCTACACCTTC. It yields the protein CASRMAGGRANYGYTF.

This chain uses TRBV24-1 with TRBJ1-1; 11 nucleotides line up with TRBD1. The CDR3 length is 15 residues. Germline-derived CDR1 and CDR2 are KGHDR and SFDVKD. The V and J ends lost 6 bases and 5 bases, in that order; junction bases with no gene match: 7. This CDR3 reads CATSRGQGVGTEAFF. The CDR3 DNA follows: TGTGCCACCAGTAGGGGACAGGGGGTAGGAACTGAAGCTTTCTTT.

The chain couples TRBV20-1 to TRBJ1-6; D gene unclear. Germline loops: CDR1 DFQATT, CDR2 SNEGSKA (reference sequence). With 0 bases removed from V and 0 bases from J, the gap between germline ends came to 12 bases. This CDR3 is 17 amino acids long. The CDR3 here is CSARDGNRYSYNSPLHF. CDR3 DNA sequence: TGCAGTGCTAGAGATGGGAACCGCTACTCCTATAATTCACCCCTCCACTTT.

The CDR3 DNA follows: TGTGCCAGCAGTTTTGGACGGAGCTATGGCTACACCTTC. Translated: CASSFGRSYGYTF. V gene TRBV28 combines with J gene TRBJ1-2; D gene uncertain. CDR3 size: 13 residues. Between the trimmed V and J ends, which lost 3 bases and 4 bases, there was a span of 9 bases. CDR1 is MDHEN and CDR2 is SYDVKM in the germline V gene.

CDR3 protein: CASSFGPRGRRYTSGNTIYF. CDR3 nucleotides: TGTGCCAGCAGTTTCGGTCCCAGGGGGCGACGATATACCTCTGGAAACACCATATATTTT. The V and J genes are TRBV28 and TRBJ1-3; 8 nucleotides match TRBD1. Germline trimming cut 3 bases from V and 0 bases from J; bases unmatched to any gene: 16. Germline CDR1 reads MDHEN; CDR2 reads SYDVKM. This CDR3 comprises 20 residues.

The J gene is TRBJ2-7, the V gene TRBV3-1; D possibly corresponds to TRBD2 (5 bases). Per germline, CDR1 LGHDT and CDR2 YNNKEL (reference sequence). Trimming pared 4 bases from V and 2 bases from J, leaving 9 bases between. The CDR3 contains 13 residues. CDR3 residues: CASSRAGTYEQYF. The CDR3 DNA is TGTGCCAGCAGCCGCGCCGGGACCTACGAGCAGTACTTC.

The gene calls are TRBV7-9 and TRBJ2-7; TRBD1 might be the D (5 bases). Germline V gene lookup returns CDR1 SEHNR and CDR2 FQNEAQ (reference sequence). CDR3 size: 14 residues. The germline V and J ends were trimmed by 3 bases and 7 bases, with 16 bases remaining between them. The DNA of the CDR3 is TGTGCCAGCAGCTTCATTCCAGGGTACGAAGAGCAGTACTTC. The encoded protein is CASSFIPGYEEQYF.

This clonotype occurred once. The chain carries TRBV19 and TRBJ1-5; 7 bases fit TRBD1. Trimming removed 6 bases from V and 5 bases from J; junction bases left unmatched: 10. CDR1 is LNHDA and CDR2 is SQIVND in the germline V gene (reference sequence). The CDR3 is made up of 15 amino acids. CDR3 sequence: CASSAHRGGDQPQHF. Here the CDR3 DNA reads TGTGCCAGTAGCGCCCACAGGGGTGGGGATCAGCCCCAGCATTTT.

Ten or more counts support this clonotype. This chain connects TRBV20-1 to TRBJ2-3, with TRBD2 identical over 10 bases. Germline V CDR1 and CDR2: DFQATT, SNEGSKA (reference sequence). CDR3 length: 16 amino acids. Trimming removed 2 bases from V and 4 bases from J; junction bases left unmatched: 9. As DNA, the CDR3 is TGCAGTGCTAGACTTCAGGGACTAGCGAGGGCAGATACGCAGTATTTT. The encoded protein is CSARLQGLARADTQYF.

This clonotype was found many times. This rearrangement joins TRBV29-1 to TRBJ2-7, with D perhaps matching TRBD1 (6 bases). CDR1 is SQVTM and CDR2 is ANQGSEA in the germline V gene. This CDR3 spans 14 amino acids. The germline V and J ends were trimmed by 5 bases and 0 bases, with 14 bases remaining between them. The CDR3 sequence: CSVTDRTSSYEQYF. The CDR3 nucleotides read TGCAGCGTTACAGACAGGACAAGCTCCTACGAGCAGTACTTC.

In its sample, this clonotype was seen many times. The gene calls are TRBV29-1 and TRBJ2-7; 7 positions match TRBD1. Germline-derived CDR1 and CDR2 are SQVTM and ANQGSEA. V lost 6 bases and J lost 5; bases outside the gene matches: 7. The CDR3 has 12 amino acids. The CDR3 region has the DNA TGCAGCGTCCTTACAGGGGTCCACGAGCAGTACTTC. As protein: CSVLTGVHEQYF.

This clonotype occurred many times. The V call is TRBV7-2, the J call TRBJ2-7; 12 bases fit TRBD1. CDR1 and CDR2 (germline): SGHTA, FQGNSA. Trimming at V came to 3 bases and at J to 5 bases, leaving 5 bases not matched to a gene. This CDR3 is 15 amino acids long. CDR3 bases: TGTGCCAGCAGCTTCTCGGGACAGGGGGCTAACGAGCAGTACTTC. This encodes CASSFSGQGANEQYF.

The CDR3 coding sequence is TGCGCCAGCAGCCGGGACGACATATCCGGGGAGCTGTTTTTT. Amino acid sequence: CASSRDDISGELFF. V and J are TRBV5-1 and TRBJ2-2; perhaps D is TRBD1 or TRBD2 (5 bases each). The V end was cut by 4 bases, the J end by 6 bases, with 13 bases between. This CDR3 comprises 14 residues. Germline loops: CDR1 SGHRS, CDR2 YFSETQ. Combining the CDR3 with reference TRBV5-1 and TRBJ2-2 gives the whole variable domain KAGVTQTPRYLIKTRGQQVTLSCSPISGHRSVSWYQQTPGQGLQFLFEYFSETQRNKGNFPGRFSGRQFSNSRSEMNVSTLELGDSALYLCASSRDDISGELFFGEGSRLTVL.

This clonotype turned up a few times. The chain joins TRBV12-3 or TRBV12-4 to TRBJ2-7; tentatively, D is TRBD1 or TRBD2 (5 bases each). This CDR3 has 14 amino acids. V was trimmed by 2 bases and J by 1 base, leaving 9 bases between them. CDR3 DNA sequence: TGTGCCAGCAGTTTACGGGACGTTTCCTACGAGCAGTACTTC. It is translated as CASSLRDVSYEQYF.

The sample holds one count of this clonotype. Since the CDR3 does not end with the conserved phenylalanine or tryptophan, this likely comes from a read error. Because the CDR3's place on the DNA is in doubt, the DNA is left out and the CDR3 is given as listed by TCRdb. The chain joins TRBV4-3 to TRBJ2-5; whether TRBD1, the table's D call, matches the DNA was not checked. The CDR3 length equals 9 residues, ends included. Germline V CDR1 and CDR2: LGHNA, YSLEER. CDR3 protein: CASSQDGQI.

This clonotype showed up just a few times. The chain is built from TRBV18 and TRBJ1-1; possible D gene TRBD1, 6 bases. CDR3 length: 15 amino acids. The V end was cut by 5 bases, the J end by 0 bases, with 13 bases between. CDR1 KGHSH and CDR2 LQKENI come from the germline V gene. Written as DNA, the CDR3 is TGTGCCAGCTCAGAGAGACAGGTCGTGAACACTGAAGCTTTCTTT. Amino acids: CASSERQVVNTEAFF.

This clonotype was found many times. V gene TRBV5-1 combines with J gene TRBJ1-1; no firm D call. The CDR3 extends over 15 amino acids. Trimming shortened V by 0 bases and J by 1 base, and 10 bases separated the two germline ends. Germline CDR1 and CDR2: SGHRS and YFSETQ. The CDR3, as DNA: TGCGCCAGCAGCTTGGAGGGCAGGAGGAACACTGAAGCTTTCTTT. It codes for CASSLEGRRNTEAFF. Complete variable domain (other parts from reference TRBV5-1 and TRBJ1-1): KAGVTQTPRYLIKTRGQQVTLSCSPISGHRSVSWYQQTPGQGLQFLFEYFSETQRNKGNFPGRFSGRQFSNSRSEMNVSTLELGDSALYLCASSLEGRRNTEAFFGQGTRLTVV.

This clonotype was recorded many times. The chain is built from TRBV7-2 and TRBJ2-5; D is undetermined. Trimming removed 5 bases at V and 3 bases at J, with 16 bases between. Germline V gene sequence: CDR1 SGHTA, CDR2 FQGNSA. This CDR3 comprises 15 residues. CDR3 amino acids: CASSPQMAGEETQYF. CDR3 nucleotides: TGTGCCAGCAGCCCCCAGATGGCTGGGGAAGAGACCCAGTACTTC.

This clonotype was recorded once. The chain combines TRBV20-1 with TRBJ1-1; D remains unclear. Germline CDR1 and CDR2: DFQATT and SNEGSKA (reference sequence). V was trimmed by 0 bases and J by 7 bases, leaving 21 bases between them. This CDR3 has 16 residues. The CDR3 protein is CSARDSRGLKGGEAFF. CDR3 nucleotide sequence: TGCAGTGCTAGAGATTCGCGAGGGTTAAAGGGCGGTGAAGCTTTCTTT.

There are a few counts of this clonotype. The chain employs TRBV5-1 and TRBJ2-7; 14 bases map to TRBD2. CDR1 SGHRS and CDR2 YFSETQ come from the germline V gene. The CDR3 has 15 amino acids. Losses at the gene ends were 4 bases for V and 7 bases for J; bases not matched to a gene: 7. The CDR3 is CASSGRLAGGGEQYF. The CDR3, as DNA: TGCGCCAGCAGCGGAAGACTAGCGGGAGGGGGAGAGCAGTACTTC.

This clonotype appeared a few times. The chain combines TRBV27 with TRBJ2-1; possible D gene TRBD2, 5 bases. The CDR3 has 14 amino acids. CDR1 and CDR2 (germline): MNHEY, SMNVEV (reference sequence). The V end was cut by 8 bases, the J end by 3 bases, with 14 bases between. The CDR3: CASRAGGSYNEQFF. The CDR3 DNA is TGTGCCAGCCGGGCAGGAGGAAGCTACAATGAGCAGTTCTTC.

The DNA for the CDR3 is TGTGCCAGCAGCCAAGCCACTGAAGCTTTCTTT. This gives the protein CASSQATEAFF. The chain combines TRBV3-1 with TRBJ1-1; D uncertain. The length of the CDR3 is 11 residues. Per the germline V gene, CDR1 is LGHDT and CDR2 is YNNKEL (reference sequence). Trimming shortened V by 1 base and J by 4 bases, and 1 base separated the two germline ends.

The CDR3 loop is CSVTVTGNTEAFF. In nucleotides, the CDR3 is TGCAGTGTAACGGTTACCGGGAACACTGAAGCTTTCTTT. V gene TRBV20-1 combines with J gene TRBJ1-1; the D is unclear. Deletions cut 7 bases from V and 1 base from J, with 13 bases between. CDR1 is DFQATT, CDR2 SNEGSKA, per germline (reference sequence). This CDR3 contains 13 residues.